This T cell receptor (beta chain) was observed in a study of blood T cell repertoires in COVID-19. Germline values: CDR1 SQVTM, CDR2 ANQGSEA. Between the trimmed V and J ends, which lost 2 bases and 6 bases, there was a span of 7 bases. This CDR3 has 11 residues. The table came from immunoSEQ multiplex PCR; TCRdb's copy has only in-frame clones and leaves some out. Among approximately 330,000 clones listed, nearly 90% were seen once. This sequence originates from a woman between 35 and 50 years old with COVID-19, enrolled during active disease. Sequenced input: peripheral blood. The chain is built from TRBV29-1 and TRBJ1-2; D is uncertain. The CDR3: CSVERSDGYTF. CDR3 DNA sequence: TGCAGCGTTGAAAGGAGCGATGGCTACACCTTC. The entire variable domain, with the rest obtained from reference TRBV29-1 and TRBJ1-2, is as follows: SAVISQKPSRDICQRGTSLTIQCQVDSQVTMMFWYRQQPGQSLTLIATANQGSEATYESGFVIDKFPISRPNLTFSTLTVSNMSPEDSSIYLCSVERSDGYTFGSGTRLTVV.